These T cell receptor beta chains were read from a single sample in a study of CD8 T cells in Susac syndrome. MiXCR, run by TCRdb on the immunoSEQ multiplex PCR reads, gives a single entry per CDR3 protein. Of around 300,000 distinct CDR3 sequences listed, approximately 85% were seen once; the top ten hold 0.21%. Sequencing was carried out using CD8+ T cells from PBMCs. These receptors came from a human donor with multiple sclerosis. The CDR3 runs from the conserved cysteine through the conserved F or W. Each record gives: J gene, V gene, CDR3 length, CDR3 protein.

>TRBJ2-2|TRBV6-2/TRBV6-3|17
CASSYWGPTANTGELFF
>TRBJ1-2|TRBV29-1|13
CSVAHRERVGYTF
>TRBJ2-3|TRBV7-8|18
CASSTLVGGGGETDTQYF
>TRBJ2-7|TRBV20-1|17
CSARDQVSSAHSYEQYF
>TRBJ1-2|TRBV4-3|16
CASSQTTGGLYYGYTF
>TRBJ2-7|TRBV5-4|14
CASSRGQLRHEQYF
>TRBJ2-7|TRBV6-1|15
CASRGPGGLGYEQYF
>TRBJ2-3|TRBV6-6|16
CASTYLGTGFTDTQYF
>TRBJ1-1|TRBV7-9|13
CASSHPVGTEAFF
>TRBJ1-2|TRBV27|14
CASSLTGAGYGYTF
>TRBJ2-7|TRBV6-5|14
CASSRTGVTYEQYF
>TRBJ2-2|TRBV14|16
CASSQGLRPSVGELFF
>TRBJ2-7|TRBV7-6|17
CASSSTGGPNIYYEQYF
>TRBJ2-7|TRBV21-1|11
CAAIQGGEQYF
>TRBJ2-1|TRBV20-1|12
CSARRRDGEQFF
>TRBJ2-3|TRBV12-3/TRBV12-4|15
CASSLGVSTTDTQYF
>TRBJ2-3|TRBV5-4|14
CASSTTGAEDTQYF
>TRBJ1-3|TRBV18|15
CASSPTGLSGNTIYF
>TRBJ2-3|TRBV6-1|15
CASSLEDRVTDTQYF
>TRBJ1-2|TRBV6-5|17
CASSLIQAGQANYGYTF
>TRBJ2-7|TRBV19|17
CASYGVLAGRNSYEQYF
>TRBJ2-2|TRBV28|18
CASLGKMPAIRNTGELFF
>TRBJ2-7|TRBV12-3/TRBV12-4|12
CASRGQGVEQYF
>TRBJ2-6|TRBV9|19
CASSVDSGVGSSGANVLTF
>TRBJ2-3|TRBV24-1|13
CATSVGRTDTQYF
>TRBJ1-5|TRBV7-9|13
CASRRDSNQPQHF
>TRBJ2-5|TRBV11-2|13
CASSFRPQETQYF
>TRBJ2-7|TRBV7-9|14
CASSLNQGNYEQYF
>TRBJ2-1|TRBV27|12
CASSLSGNEQFF
>TRBJ1-2|TRBV5-1|14
CASSFAGGVYGYTF
>TRBJ2-7|TRBV27|14
CASSLMHISYEQYF
>TRBJ1-5|TRBV13|17
CASSAEGGVRGSQPQHF
>TRBJ2-2|TRBV5-6|14
CASSFGTSSGELFF
>TRBJ2-6|TRBV5-5|18
CASSLAGQLVTGANVLTF
>TRBJ2-3|TRBV27|15
CASSFRLASTDTQYF
>TRBJ2-2|TRBV6-5|15
CASSPSQGGTGELFF
>TRBJ2-5|TRBV7-9|13
CASSLDIQETQYF
>TRBJ2-7|TRBV4-3|16
CASSQDRGGPPYEQYF
>TRBJ2-7|TRBV5-6|14
CASSIQLRGHEQYF
>TRBJ2-7|TRBV5-4|11
CASSKGVEQYF
>TRBJ1-2|TRBV28|17
CASNILSVDRPDYGYTF
>TRBJ1-2|TRBV19|13
CASSPTGFDGYTF
>TRBJ2-2|TRBV27|13
CASSSLNTGELFF
>TRBJ1-3|TRBV9|19
CASSVEERGPPEGGNTIYF
>TRBJ2-1|TRBV12-5|12
CASGSDYNEQFF
>TRBJ1-4|TRBV29-1|10
CSVINEKLFF
>TRBJ2-1|TRBV9|19
CASSVSGLAGGFLGNEQFF
>TRBJ1-2|TRBV5-6|14
CASSFRTANYGYTF
>TRBJ2-1|TRBV5-1|16
CASSLGTSGEGNEQFF
>TRBJ2-1|TRBV5-1|13
CASSLVRGNEQFF
>TRBJ2-7|TRBV10-3|12
CANGQGRHEQYF
>TRBJ1-1|TRBV7-8|13
CASSLGGDAAAFF
>TRBJ1-1|TRBV12-3/TRBV12-4|13
CASGQGANTEAFF
>TRBJ1-5|TRBV12-3/TRBV12-4|14
CASTLDGSNQPQHF
>TRBJ2-1|TRBV2|15
CASSEGAASYNEQFF
>TRBJ2-7|TRBV7-9|14
CASKTSGTSDEQYF
>TRBJ1-2|TRBV30|15
CAWSGEQGLGYGYTF
>TRBJ2-7|TRBV21-1|14
CASSKGQGPYEQYF
>TRBJ2-7|TRBV27|17
CASSFGPPPSGDYEQYF
>TRBJ2-3|TRBV28|19
CASRKNPGQGGTDTDTQYF